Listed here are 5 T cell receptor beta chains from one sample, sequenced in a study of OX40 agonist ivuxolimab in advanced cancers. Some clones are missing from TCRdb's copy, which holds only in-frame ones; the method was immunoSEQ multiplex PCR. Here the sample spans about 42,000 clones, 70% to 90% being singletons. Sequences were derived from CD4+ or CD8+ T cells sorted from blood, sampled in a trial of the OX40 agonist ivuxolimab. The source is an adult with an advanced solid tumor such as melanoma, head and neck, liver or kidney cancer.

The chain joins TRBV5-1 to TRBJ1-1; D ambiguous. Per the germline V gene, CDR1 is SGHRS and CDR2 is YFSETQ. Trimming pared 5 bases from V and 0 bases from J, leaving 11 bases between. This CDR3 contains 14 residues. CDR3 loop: CASRVAGMNTEAFF. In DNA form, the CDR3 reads TGCGCCAGCAGAGTGGCCGGGATGAACACTGAAGCTTTCTTT.

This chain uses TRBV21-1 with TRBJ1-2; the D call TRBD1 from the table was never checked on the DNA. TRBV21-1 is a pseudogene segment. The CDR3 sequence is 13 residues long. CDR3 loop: CASRDRRFYGYTF. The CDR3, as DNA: TGTGCCAGCCGGGACAGAAGGTTCTATGGCTACACCTTC.

The CDR3 DNA sequence: TGTGCCAGCAGCTTATATGGGGGGCTCTCTGAAGCTTTCTTT. Its translation: CASSLYGGLSEAFF. J is TRBJ1-1 and V is TRBV7-2, with D maybe TRBD1 (6 bases). V was clipped by 2 bases and J by 6 bases, with 13 bases between them. This CDR3 has 14 amino acids. Germline-derived CDR1 and CDR2 are SGHTA and FQGNSA.

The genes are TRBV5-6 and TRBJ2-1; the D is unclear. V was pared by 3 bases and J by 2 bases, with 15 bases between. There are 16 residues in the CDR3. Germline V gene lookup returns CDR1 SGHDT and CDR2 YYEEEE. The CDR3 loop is CASSSAGPRTYNEQFF. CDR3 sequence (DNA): TGTGCCAGCAGCTCCGCCGGGCCCCGCACCTACAATGAGCAGTTCTTC.

CDR3: CASSWDRDPTEAFF. CDR3 nucleotides: TGTGCCAGCAGCTGGGACAGGGACCCGACTGAAGCTTTCTTT. The chain uses TRBV5-4 and TRBJ1-1; 9 bases map to TRBD1. V dropped 3 bases and J dropped 5; count of bases not matched to a gene: 5. The V gene's germline CDR1 is SGHNT and CDR2 YYREEE (reference sequence). CDR3 length equals 14 residues.